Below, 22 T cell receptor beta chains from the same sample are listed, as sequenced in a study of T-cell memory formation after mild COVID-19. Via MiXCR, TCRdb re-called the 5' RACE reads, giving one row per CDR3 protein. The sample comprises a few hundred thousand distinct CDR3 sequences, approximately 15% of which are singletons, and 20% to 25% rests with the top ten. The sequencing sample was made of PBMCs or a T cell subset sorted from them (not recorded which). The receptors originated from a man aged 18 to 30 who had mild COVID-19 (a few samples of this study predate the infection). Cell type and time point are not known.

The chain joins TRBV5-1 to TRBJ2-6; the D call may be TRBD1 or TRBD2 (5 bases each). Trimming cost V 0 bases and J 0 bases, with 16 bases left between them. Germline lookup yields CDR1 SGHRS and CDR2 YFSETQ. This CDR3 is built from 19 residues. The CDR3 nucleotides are TGCGCCAGCAGCTTGGTGGGGACCCCCGCGCACTCTGGGGCCAACGTCCTGACTTTC. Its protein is CASSLVGTPAHSGANVLTF.

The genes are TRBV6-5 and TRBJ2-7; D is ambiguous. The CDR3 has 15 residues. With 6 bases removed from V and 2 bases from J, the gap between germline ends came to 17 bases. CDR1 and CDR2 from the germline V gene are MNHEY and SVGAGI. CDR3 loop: CASSQSPGSTYEQYF. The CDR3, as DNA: TGTGCCAGCAGCCAAAGTCCGGGTTCAACCTACGAGCAGTACTTC.

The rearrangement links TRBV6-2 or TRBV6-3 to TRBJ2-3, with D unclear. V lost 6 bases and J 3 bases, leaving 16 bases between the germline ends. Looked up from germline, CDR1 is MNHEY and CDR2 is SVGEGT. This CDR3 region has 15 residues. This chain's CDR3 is CASRDLATSTDTQYF. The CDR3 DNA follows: TGTGCCAGCAGAGACTTGGCCACCTCAACAGATACGCAGTATTTT.

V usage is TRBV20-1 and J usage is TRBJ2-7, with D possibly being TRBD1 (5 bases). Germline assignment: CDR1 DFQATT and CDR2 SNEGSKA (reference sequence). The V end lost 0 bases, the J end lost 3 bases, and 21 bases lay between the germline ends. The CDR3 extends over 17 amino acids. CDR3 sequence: CSARDREGADIFYEQYF. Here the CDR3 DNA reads TGCAGTGCTAGAGATAGGGAAGGGGCGGACATATTCTACGAGCAGTACTTC.

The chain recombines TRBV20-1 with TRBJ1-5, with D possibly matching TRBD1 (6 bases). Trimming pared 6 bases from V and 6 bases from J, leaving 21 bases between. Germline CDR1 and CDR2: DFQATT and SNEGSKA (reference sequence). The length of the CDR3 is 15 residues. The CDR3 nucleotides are TGCAGTGCCCGGGCCTACAGGGAAGCTGGTCAGCCCCAGCATTTT. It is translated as CSARAYREAGQPQHF.

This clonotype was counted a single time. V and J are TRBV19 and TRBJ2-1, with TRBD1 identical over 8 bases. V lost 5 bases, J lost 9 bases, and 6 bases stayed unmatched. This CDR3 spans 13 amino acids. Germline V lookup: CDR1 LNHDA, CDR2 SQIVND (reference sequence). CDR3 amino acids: CASSFSGGLEQFF. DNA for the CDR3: TGTGCCAGTAGTTTTTCAGGGGGCCTTGAGCAGTTCTTC.

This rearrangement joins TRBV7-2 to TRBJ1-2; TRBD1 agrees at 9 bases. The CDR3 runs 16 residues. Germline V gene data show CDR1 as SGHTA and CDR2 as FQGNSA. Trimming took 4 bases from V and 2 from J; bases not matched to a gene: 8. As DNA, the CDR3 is TGTGCCAGCAGCTCCCGGACAGGGGTATTCAACTATGGCTACACCTTC. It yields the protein CASSSRTGVFNYGYTF.

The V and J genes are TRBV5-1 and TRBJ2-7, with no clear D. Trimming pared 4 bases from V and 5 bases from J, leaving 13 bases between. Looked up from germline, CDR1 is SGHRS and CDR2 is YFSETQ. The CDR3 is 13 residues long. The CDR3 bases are TGCGCCAGCAGCCCCCGCAGTCGTCACGAGCAGTACTTC. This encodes CASSPRSRHEQYF.

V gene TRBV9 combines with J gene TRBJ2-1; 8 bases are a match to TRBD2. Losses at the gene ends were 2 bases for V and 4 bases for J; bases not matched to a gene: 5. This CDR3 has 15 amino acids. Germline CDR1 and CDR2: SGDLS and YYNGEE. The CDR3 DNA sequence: TGTGCCAGCAGCGTCGCCAGCGGGGGATACAATGAGCAGTTCTTC. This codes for CASSVASGGYNEQFF.

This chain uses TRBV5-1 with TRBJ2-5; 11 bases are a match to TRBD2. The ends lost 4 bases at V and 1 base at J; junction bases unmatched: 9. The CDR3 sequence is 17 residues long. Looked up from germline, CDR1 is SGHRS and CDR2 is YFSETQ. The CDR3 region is CASSPISSGGLQETQYF. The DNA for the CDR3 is TGCGCCAGCAGCCCCATCTCTAGCGGGGGGCTCCAAGAGACCCAGTACTTC.

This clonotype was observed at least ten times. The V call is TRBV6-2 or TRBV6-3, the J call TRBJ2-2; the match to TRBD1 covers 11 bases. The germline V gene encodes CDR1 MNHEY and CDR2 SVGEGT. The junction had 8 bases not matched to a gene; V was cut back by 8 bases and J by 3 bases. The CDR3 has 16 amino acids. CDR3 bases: TGTGCCAGCCGGAACCCGGGACAGGGGGACACCGGGGAGCTGTTTTTT. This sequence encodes CASRNPGQGDTGELFF.

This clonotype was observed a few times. The CDR3 spells CASTPRSGIGNQPQHF. CDR3 bases: TGTGCCAGCACCCCACGCAGTGGTATCGGCAATCAGCCCCAGCATTTT. This sequence joins TRBV7-2 and TRBJ1-5; D call uncertain. V was pared by 7 bases and J by 2 bases, with 18 bases between. Germline V gene sequence: CDR1 SGHTA, CDR2 FQGNSA. This CDR3 has 16 residues.

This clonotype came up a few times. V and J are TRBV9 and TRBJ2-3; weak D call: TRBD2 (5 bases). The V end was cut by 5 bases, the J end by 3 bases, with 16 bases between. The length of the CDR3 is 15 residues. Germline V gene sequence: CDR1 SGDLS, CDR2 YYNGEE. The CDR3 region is CASSRITRGTDTQYF. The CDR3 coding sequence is TGTGCCAGCAGTCGCATCACTCGGGGAACAGATACGCAGTATTTT.

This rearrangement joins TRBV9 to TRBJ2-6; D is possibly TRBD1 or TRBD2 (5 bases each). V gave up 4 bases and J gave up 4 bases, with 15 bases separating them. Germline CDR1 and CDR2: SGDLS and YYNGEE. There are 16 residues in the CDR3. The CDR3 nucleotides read TGTGCCAGCAGCTTGGGGCTCGGGGCAGGGGCCAACGTCCTGACTTTC. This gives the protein CASSLGLGAGANVLTF.

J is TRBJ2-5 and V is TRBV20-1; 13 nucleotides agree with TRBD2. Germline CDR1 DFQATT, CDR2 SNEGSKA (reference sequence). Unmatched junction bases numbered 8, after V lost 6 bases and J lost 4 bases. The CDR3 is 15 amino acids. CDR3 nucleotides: TGCAGTGCGGCTCCCGGGACTAGCGGGGTAGAGACCCAGTACTTC. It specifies CSAAPGTSGVETQYF.

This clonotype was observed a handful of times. CDR3 sequence reads: CASSPKGQGPNYGYTF. The CDR3, as DNA: TGTGCCAGCAGCCCCAAGGGACAGGGGCCGAACTATGGCTACACCTTC. The V and J genes are TRBV7-2 and TRBJ1-2; 10 bases are a match to TRBD1. CDR1 SGHTA and CDR2 FQGNSA come from the germline V gene. The length of the CDR3 is 16 residues. V lost 5 bases to trimming and J lost 2 bases; unmatched junction nucleotides: 8.

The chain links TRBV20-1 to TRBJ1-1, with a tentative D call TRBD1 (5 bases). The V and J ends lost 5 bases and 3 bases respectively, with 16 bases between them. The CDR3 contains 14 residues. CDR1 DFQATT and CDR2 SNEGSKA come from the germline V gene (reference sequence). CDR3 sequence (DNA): TGCAGTGCTCCCCGTCCGGGGCGAGACACTGAAGCTTTCTTT. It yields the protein CSAPRPGRDTEAFF.

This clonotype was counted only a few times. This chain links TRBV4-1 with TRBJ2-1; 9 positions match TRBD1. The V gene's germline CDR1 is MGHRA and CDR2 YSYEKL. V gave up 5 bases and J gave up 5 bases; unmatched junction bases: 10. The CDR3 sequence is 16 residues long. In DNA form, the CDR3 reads TGCGCCAGCAGCTTCGGACAGGGGAGGGTCGACAATGAGCAGTTCTTC. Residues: CASSFGQGRVDNEQFF.

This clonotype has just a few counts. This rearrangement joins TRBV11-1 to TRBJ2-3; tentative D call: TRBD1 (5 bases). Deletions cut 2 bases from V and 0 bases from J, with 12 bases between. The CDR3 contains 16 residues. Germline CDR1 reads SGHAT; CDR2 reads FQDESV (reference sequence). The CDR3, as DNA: TGTGCCAGCAGCTTACTGGACACCCTTAGCACAGATACGCAGTATTTT. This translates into CASSLLDTLSTDTQYF.

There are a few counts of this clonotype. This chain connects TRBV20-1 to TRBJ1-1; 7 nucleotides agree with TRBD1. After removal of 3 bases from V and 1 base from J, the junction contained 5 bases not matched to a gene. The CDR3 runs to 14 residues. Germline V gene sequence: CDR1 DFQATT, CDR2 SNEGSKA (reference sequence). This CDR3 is CSARTAGGNTEAFF. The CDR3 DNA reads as TGCAGTGCTAGGACTGCAGGGGGGAACACTGAAGCTTTCTTT.

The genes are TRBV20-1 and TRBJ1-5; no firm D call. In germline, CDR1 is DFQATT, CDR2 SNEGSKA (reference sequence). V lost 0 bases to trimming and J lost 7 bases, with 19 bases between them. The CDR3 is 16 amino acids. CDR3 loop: CSARDLRLGASQPQHF. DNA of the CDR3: TGCAGTGCTAGAGATTTGCGGCTGGGTGCTAGCCAGCCCCAGCATTTT.

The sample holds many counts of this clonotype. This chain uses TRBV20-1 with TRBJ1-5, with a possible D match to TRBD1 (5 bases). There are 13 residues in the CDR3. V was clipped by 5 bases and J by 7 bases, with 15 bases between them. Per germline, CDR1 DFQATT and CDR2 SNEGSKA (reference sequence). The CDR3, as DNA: TGCAGTGCTGGGGCGGGGGGAGCCCAGCCCCAGCATTTT. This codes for CSAGAGGAQPQHF.